A selection of T cell receptor beta chains follows, all from one sample in a study of CD8+ T cells in alopecia areata. Profiling relied on immunoSEQ multiplex PCR, and the TCRdb table lists in-frame clones only, not all of them. The sample holds 100,000 to 130,000 clones, roughly 60% seen once. Source material: CD8+ T cells sorted from blood. The receptors shown here come from a human donor in good health. Both conserved end residues are part of each CDR3. D genes are given only for firm matches. Not every row has a clone size; where given, it reads once, few, many or a size class.

D gene	V gene	J gene	clone size	CDR3 protein	CDR3 DNA
-	TRBV7-9	TRBJ1-6	-	CASRGPRGTDSPLHF	TGTGCCAGCAGGGGCCCCAGAGGGACGGATTCACCCCTCCACTTT
-	TRBV2	TRBJ2-3	-	CASISTDTQYF	TGTGCCAGCATAAGCACAGATACGCAGTATTTT
-	TRBV7-9	TRBJ1-4	few	CASSATRDSNEKLFF	TGTGCCAGCAGCGCCACCCGGGACTCCAATGAAAAACTGTTTTTT
-	TRBV4-2	TRBJ2-1	few	CASSQDRETPFF	TGTGCCAGCAGCCAAGATCGGGAGACCCCATTCTTC
-	TRBV29-1	TRBJ2-2	-	CSLDRRRGFCNTGELFF	TGCAGCCTAGACCGCAGAAGGGGATTTTGTAACACCGGGGAGCTGTTTTTT
-	TRBV4-1	TRBJ2-5	few	CASSQDWAGAFQETQYF	TGCGCCAGCAGCCAAGATTGGGCCGGGGCATTTCAAGAGACCCAGTACTTC
-	TRBV9	TRBJ1-1	few	CASSVGLGPTEAFF	TGTGCCAGCAGCGTAGGGCTGGGGCCAACTGAAGCTTTCTTT
-	TRBV13	TRBJ2-2	once	CASSSGQATTGELFF	TGTGCCAGCAGCTCGGGACAAGCGACAACCGGGGAGCTGTTTTTT
TRBD1	TRBV10-3	TRBJ1-2	-	CAISDPGTATSYGYTF	TGTGCCATCAGTGACCCCGGGACAGCAACTAGCTATGGCTACACCTTC
-	TRBV4-3	TRBJ2-1	-	CASSTWGLPTYNEQFF	TGCGCCAGCAGCACCTGGGGTCTACCCACCTACAATGAGCAGTTCTTC
TRBD2	TRBV4-1	TRBJ2-7	few	CASSPAGTSIYEQYF	TGCGCCAGCAGTCCGGCGGGGACTAGCATCTACGAGCAGTACTTC
-	TRBV27	TRBJ2-7	-	CASSFGGGYEQYF	TGTGCCAGCAGTTTTGGTGGGGGGTACGAGCAGTACTTC
TRBD2	TRBV25-1	TRBJ2-3	-	CASSGTSGGSTDTQYF	TGTGCCAGCAGTGGGACTAGCGGGGGGAGCACAGATACGCAGTATTTT
-	TRBV2	TRBJ2-3	-	CASWADTQYF	TGTGCCAGCTGGGCGGATACGCAGTATTTT
TRBD1	TRBV27	TRBJ1-1	-	CASRQQGEYTEAFF	TGTGCCAGCAGGCAACAGGGGGAGTACACTGAAGCTTTCTTT
-	TRBV15	TRBJ2-1	-	CATSRDHGLTGQFF	TGTGCCACCAGCAGAGATCACGGGTTGACGGGGCAGTTCTTC
-	TRBV7-9	TRBJ2-7	-	CASSGGTLGSYEQYF	TGTGCCAGCAGCGGGGGAACGTTAGGCTCCTACGAGCAGTACTTC
-	TRBV6-6	TRBJ2-5	-	CASSYVSYQETQYF	TGTGCCAGCAGTTACGTGTCTTATCAAGAGACCCAGTACTTC
-	TRBV28	TRBJ1-1	-	CASTPQGGGTEAFF	TGTGCCAGCACCCCGCAGGGTGGCGGCACTGAAGCTTTCTTT
-	TRBV5-1	TRBJ1-1	-	CASSPGGTANLNTEAFF	TGCGCCAGCAGCCCTGGCGGGACGGCAAACTTGAACACTGAAGCTTTCTTT
-	TRBV6-6	TRBJ2-2	-	CASAGYTGELFF	TGTGCCAGTGCGGGGTACACCGGGGAGCTGTTTTTT
-	TRBV13	TRBJ2-3	-	CASSLGDTDTQYF	TGTGCCAGCAGCTTAGGGGACACAGATACGCAGTATTTT
-	TRBV13	TRBJ1-1	-	CASFPFKGSTEAFF	TGTGCCAGCTTCCCCTTCAAGGGCAGCACTGAAGCTTTCTTT
-	TRBV6-1	TRBJ1-1	-	CASLWGEAEAFF	TGTGCCAGCCTTTGGGGGGAAGCTGAAGCTTTCTTT
-	TRBV5-1	TRBJ1-2	few	CASSVTGDGYTF	TGCGCCAGCAGCGTGACAGGTGATGGCTACACCTTC
-	TRBV7-2	TRBJ2-7	-	CASSLIVVDEQYF	TGTGCCAGCAGCTTAATAGTGGTTGACGAGCAGTACTTC
-	TRBV27	TRBJ1-1	once	CASSLRAFTEAFF	TGTGCCAGCAGTTTACGCGCGTTCACTGAAGCTTTCTTT
-	TRBV7-9	TRBJ1-1	-	CASSLGSSEAFF	TGTGCCAGCAGCTTAGGGTCCTCTGAAGCTTTCTTT
TRBD2	TRBV13	TRBJ2-7	-	CASSLRLAGGREQYF	TGTGCCAGCAGCTTGAGATTAGCGGGGGGTAGGGAGCAGTACTTC
-	TRBV13	TRBJ1-1	many	CASSLSTGKAFF	TGTGCCAGCAGCTTGAGTACAGGAAAAGCTTTCTTT
-	TRBV5-1	TRBJ2-5	-	CASSLAGPSQETQYF	TGCGCCAGCAGCTTGGCGGGACCCAGCCAAGAGACCCAGTACTTC
-	TRBV7-9	TRBJ2-1	-	CASSLVFGSYNEQFF	TGTGCCAGCAGCTTAGTGTTCGGCTCCTACAATGAGCAGTTCTTC
-	TRBV13	TRBJ2-1	-	CASSLGLGHYNEQFF	TGTGCCAGCAGCTTAGGGCTAGGGCACTACAATGAGCAGTTCTTC
TRBD2	TRBV6-5	TRBJ2-7	few	CASWGGGGVHEQYF	TGTGCCAGCTGGGGGGGAGGCGGGGTTCACGAGCAGTACTTC
TRBD1	TRBV6-1	TRBJ1-4	-	CASRDSTNEKLFF	TGTGCCAGCCGGGACAGCACTAATGAAAAACTGTTTTTT
-	TRBV9	TRBJ2-7	few	CASSGGPTASYEQYF	TGTGCCAGCAGCGGGGGACCTACGGCCTCCTACGAGCAGTACTTC